The source of this TCR beta chain is a study of T cell responses to AZD1222 COVID-19 vaccine. Produced via immunoSEQ multiplex PCR; TCRdb's table is partial and in-frame only. The sample comprises roughly 120,000 clones, around nine tenths of which are singletons, and roughly 2.4% rests with the top ten. Worth noting for this clone: Antigen: not known.

V lost 4 bases to trimming and J lost 7 bases, with 14 bases between them. Germline V gives CDR1 LNHDA, CDR2 SQIVND (reference sequence). This CDR3 is built from 13 residues. Whole-study results and caveats: Close to half of all spike-specific TCRs reportedly target regions of the variants that are unmutated. Only after the peak T cell response were repertoires sampled.

The V gene is TRBV19, the J gene TRBJ2-7; perhaps TRBD1 as D (6 bases). The sequencing used peripheral blood, collected on day 0 of AZD1222 vaccination. This sequence was found in an adult in good health. This CDR3 reads CASSNLGAGEQYF. CDR3 DNA: TGTGCCAGTAGTAACTTGGGGGCTGGGGAGCAGTACTTC.